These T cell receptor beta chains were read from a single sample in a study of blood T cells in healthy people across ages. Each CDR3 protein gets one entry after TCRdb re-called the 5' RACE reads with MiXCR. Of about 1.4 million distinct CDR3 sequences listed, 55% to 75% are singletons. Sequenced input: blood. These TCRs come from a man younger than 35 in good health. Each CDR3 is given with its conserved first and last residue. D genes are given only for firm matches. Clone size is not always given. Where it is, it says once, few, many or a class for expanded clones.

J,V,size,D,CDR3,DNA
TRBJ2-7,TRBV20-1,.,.,CSAPNRNEQYF,TGCAGTGCACCGAACAGGAACGAGCAGTACTTC
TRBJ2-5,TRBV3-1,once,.,CASSRVGRETQYF,TGTGCCAGCAGCCGCGTCGGGCGGGAGACCCAGTACTTC
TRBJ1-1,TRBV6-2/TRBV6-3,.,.,CASSYSLETNTEAFF,TGTGCCAGCAGTTACTCCCTTGAGACGAACACTGAAGCTTTCTTT
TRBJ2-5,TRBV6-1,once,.,CASRKGVQETQYF,TGTGCCAGCAGAAAAGGGGTACAAGAGACCCAGTACTTC
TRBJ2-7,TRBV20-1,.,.,CSASHRVVTYEQYF,TGCAGTGCGTCACACAGGGTTGTGACCTACGAGCAGTACTTC
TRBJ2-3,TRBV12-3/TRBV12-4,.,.,CASSSTQFIDTQYF,TGTGCCAGCAGCTCGACACAGTTTATAGATACGCAGTATTTT
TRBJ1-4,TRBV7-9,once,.,CASSLDRPRELFF,TGTGCCAGCAGCTTAGATAGGCCACGGGAACTGTTTTTT
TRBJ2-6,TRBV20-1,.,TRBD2,CSARDRDSGGSGANVLTF,TGCAGTGCTAGAGATCGGGATAGCGGGGGGTCTGGGGCCAACGTCCTGACTTTC
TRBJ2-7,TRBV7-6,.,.,CATPTLYEQYF,TGTGCCACCCCGACTTTATACGAGCAGTACTTC
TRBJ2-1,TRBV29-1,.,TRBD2,CSVHGTSEYNEQFF,TGCAGCGTGCACGGGACTAGCGAGTACAATGAGCAGTTCTTC
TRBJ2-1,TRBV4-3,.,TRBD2,CASSRQRGVGEQFF,TGCGCCAGCAGCCGTCAGCGGGGGGTCGGTGAGCAGTTCTTC
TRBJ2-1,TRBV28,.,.,CASSPIGQDSTEQFF,TGTGCCAGCAGTCCGATAGGGCAGGACAGTACTGAGCAGTTCTTC
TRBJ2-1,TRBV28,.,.,CASRPTEYNEQVF,TGTGCCAGCAGACCGACAGAATACAATGAGCAGGTCTTC
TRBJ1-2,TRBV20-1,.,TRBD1,CSASTGGYGYTF,TGCAGTGCTAGTACAGGGGGCTATGGCTACACCTTC
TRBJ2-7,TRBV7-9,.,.,CASSHEQGEAYEQYF,TGTGCCAGCAGCCACGAACAGGGAGAGGCCTACGAGCAGTACTTC
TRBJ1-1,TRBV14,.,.,CASSQGRRDFRFSEAFF,TGTGCCAGCAGCCAAGGGAGGAGGGACTTCAGGTTTTCTGAAGCTTTCTTT
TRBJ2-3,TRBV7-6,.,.,CASSFSGATDTQYF,TGTGCCAGCAGCTTTTCCGGGGCCACAGATACGCAGTATTTT
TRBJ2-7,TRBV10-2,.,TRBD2,CASQLAGGLYEQYF,TGCGCCAGCCAATTAGCGGGAGGACTCTACGAGCAGTACTTC
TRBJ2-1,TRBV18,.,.,CASSPRSDGDEQFF,TGTGCCAGCTCTCCCCGGTCCGACGGGGATGAGCAGTTCTTC
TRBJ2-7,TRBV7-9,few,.,CASSLDGVGGEQYF,TGTGCCAGCAGCTTAGACGGGGTAGGGGGCGAGCAGTACTTC